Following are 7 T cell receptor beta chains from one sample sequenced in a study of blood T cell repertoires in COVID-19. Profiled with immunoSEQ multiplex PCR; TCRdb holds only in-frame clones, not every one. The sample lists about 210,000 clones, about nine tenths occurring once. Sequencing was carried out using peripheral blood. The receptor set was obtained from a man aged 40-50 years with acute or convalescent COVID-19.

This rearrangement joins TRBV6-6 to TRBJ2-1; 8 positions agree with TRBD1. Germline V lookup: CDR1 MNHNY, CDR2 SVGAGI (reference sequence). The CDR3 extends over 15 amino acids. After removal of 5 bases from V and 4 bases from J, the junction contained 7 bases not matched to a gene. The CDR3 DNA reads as TGTGCCAGCAGTGTCGGACAGGGTTTTTACAATGAGCAGTTCTTC. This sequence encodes CASSVGQGFYNEQFF.

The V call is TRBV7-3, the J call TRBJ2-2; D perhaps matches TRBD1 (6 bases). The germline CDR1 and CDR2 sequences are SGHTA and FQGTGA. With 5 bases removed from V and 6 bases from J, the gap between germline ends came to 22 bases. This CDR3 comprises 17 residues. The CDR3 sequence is CASSAQGSGQPAGELFF. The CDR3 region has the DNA TGTGCCAGCAGCGCACAGGGCTCCGGACAGCCGGCCGGGGAGCTGTTTTTT.

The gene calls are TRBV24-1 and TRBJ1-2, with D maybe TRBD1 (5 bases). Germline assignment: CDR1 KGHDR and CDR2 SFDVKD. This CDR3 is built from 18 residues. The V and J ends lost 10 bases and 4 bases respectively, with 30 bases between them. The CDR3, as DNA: TGTGCCACTCTGAAATACATCGGGGGGGGACCTAAGGGCTATGGCTACACCTTC. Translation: CATLKYIGGGPKGYGYTF.

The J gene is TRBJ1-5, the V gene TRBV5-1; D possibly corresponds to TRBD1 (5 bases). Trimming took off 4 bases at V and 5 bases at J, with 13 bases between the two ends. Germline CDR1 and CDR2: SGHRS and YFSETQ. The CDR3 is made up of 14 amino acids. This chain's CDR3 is CASSPGHDYQPQHF. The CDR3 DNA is TGCGCCAGCAGCCCCGGACACGATTATCAGCCCCAGCATTTT.

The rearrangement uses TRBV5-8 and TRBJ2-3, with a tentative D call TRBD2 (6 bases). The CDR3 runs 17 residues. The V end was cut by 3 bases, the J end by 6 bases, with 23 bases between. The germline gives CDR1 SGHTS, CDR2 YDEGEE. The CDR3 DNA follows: TGTGCCAGCAGCTGGGGCGGTTTGGCGGGGAAGACGGATACGCAGTATTTT. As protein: CASSWGGLAGKTDTQYF.

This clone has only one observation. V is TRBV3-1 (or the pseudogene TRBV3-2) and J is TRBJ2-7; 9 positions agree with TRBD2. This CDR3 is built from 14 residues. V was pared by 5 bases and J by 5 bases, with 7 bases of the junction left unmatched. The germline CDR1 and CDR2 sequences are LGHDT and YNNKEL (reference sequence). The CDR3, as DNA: TGTGCCAGCAGCGGATTAGGACTAGCGAACGAGCAGTACTTC. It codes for CASSGLGLANEQYF.

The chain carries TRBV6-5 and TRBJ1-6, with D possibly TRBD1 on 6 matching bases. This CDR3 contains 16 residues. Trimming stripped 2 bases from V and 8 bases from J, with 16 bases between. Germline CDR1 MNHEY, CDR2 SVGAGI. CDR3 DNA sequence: TGTGCCAGCAGTTACGGGATTTGGGGGCGGGATTCACCCCTCCACTTT. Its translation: CASSYGIWGRDSPLHF.